The rows below give T cell receptor beta chains drawn from one sample of a study of human T cells and chemical hapten exposure. TCRdb ran MiXCR on the RACE reads and lists one entry per CDR3 protein. Of around 300,000 distinct CDR3 sequences in the sample, 7.5% to 9% were seen once. The sample here was whole blood, taken in connection with sensitization to the hapten diphenylcyclopropenone (DPC). Receptors originate from a man younger than 30 with alopecia areata. Some clones in this sample may be carry-over from other donors' samples. CDR3s include the opening cysteine and the closing phenylalanine or tryptophan. The order of the fields is J gene, D gene, V gene, CDR3 protein. A D gene is named only where the DNA matches it firmly.

TRBJ1-1 | NA | TRBV7-6 | CASSLEPNDRQVEGEAFF
TRBJ2-7 | NA | TRBV10-3 | CAISESRWSRGSHYEQYF
TRBJ1-5 | TRBD1 | TRBV5-6 | CASTRGPTGGAGQPQHF
TRBJ2-3 | NA | TRBV4-1 | CASSQGGPAGRTDTQYF
TRBJ2-1 | NA | TRBV4-3 | CASSQGRDPYNEQFF
TRBJ1-1 | NA | TRBV5-1 | CASSKTGLNTEAFF
TRBJ2-1 | TRBD2 | TRBV2 | CASITSGGVQFF
TRBJ2-7 | NA | TRBV28 | CASSAGPGLSYEQYF
TRBJ2-7 | NA | TRBV7-9 | CASSSVVPPWGIYEQYF
TRBJ1-1 | NA | TRBV18 | CASSPLSGVSTEAFF
TRBJ1-2 | NA | TRBV10-3 | CAISEAVNRVGHGYTF
TRBJ1-6 | NA | TRBV5-6 | CASSPRGAGNNSPLHF
TRBJ2-1 | TRBD2 | TRBV11-1 | CASSYGTSVNEQFF
TRBJ1-1 | NA | TRBV6-2/TRBV6-3 | CASSSPERNTEAFF
TRBJ1-1 | NA | TRBV11-2 | CASRHLQGVDTEAFF
TRBJ1-5 | NA | TRBV4-1 | CASSQEEGSSNQPQHF
TRBJ2-1 | NA | TRBV29-1 | CSVEGRYNEQFF
TRBJ2-5 | NA | TRBV7-3 | CASAEDPGLMETQYF
TRBJ2-5 | NA | TRBV11-2 | CASSTRTETETQYF
TRBJ1-5 | NA | TRBV5-8 | CASSVTANQPQHF
TRBJ2-3 | NA | TRBV20-1 | CSVETASTDTQYF
TRBJ1-2 | NA | TRBV20-1 | CSASPQARAYGYTF
TRBJ1-4 | NA | TRBV27 | CASSLTRGTGNEKLFF
TRBJ1-5 | NA | TRBV12-3/TRBV12-4 | CASMPGLSNQPQHF
TRBJ1-1 | TRBD1 | TRBV7-9 | CASSFRGHTEAFF
TRBJ1-6 | NA | TRBV4-1 | CASSQAKGYNSPLHF
TRBJ2-3 | NA | TRBV7-9 | CASSLGADSHTQYF
TRBJ1-1 | NA | TRBV29-1 | CSVVGYTRDTEAFF
TRBJ2-1 | NA | TRBV18 | CASSPINYEQFF
TRBJ1-1 | NA | TRBV27 | CASSLSKGTTEAFF
TRBJ1-5 | NA | TRBV7-6 | CASSKDYPGRGNQPQHF
TRBJ1-1 | TRBD1 | TRBV29-1 | CSVTGGNEAFF
TRBJ2-3 | TRBD1 | TRBV7-2 | CASGDRATDTQYF
TRBJ1-5 | NA | TRBV25-1 | CASSEASENQPQHF
TRBJ2-1 | NA | TRBV5-6 | CATPGGPDNEQFF
TRBJ1-2 | NA | TRBV28 | CASSAISGYTF
TRBJ1-4 | NA | TRBV3-1 | CASSLRSRLFF
TRBJ2-1 | NA | TRBV10-3 | CAILAGGGLINEQFF
TRBJ2-3 | TRBD2 | TRBV6-5 | CASSSKVAGAPTDTQYF
TRBJ2-1 | NA | TRBV7-2 | CASTRAYNEQFF
TRBJ1-5 | TRBD1 | TRBV12-3/TRBV12-4 | CASRLGTGVNQPQHF
TRBJ1-3 | NA | TRBV11-2 | CASSLAPRDGRRWGSGNTIYF
TRBJ2-5 | NA | TRBV24-1 | CATSDPTDYGGTSQETQYF
TRBJ2-4 | NA | TRBV21-1 | CARPHSENIQYF
TRBJ2-1 | TRBD1 | TRBV4-1 | CASSQESGQEYNEQFF
TRBJ1-1 | NA | TRBV7-8 | CASSLVAGRAMNTEAFF
TRBJ1-1 | TRBD1 | TRBV4-3 | CASSPHGTGGAGDTEAFF
TRBJ2-7 | NA | TRBV6-2/TRBV6-3 | CASSYSRKRQTYEQYF
TRBJ2-3 | TRBD1 | TRBV5-1 | CASSLDRENTQYF
TRBJ2-6 | NA | TRBV28 | CASSYRGAGANVLTF
TRBJ1-1 | NA | TRBV20-1 | CSALAGNTEAFF
TRBJ1-1 | NA | TRBV7-9 | CASSPHGTYTEAFF
TRBJ2-3 | NA | TRBV29-1 | CSAMTGLGADTQYF
TRBJ2-3 | NA | TRBV27 | CASSSLRGGTSTDTQYF
TRBJ1-1 | NA | TRBV20-1 | CSARTTGHTEAFF
TRBJ2-5 | TRBD1 | TRBV28 | CASSPPSGQEKETQYF
TRBJ1-2 | TRBD1 | TRBV7-2 | CASSATGGAAYDYGYTF